The 27 T cell receptor beta chains below come from one sample, sequenced in a study of blood T cell repertoires in COVID-19. Profiled with immunoSEQ multiplex PCR; TCRdb holds only in-frame clones, not every one. The sample records about 80,000 clones, approximately 76% being singletons. Sequences were obtained from peripheral blood. The receptors come from an older man with active or convalescent COVID-19.

J is TRBJ2-1 and V is TRBV7-3, with TRBD1 as a possible D gene (5 bases). Germline V lookup: CDR1 SGHTA, CDR2 FQGTGA. This CDR3 is built from 15 residues. Deletions cut 4 bases from V and 9 bases from J, with 19 bases between. The CDR3 loop is CASSSVNVGPAEQFF. The CDR3 DNA reads TGTGCCAGCAGCTCTGTTAATGTGGGGCCTGCTGAGCAGTTCTTC.

This chain's CDR3 is CAWSVLTVTYEQYF. The CDR3 nucleotides are TGTGCCTGGAGTGTACTGACAGTTACCTACGAGCAGTACTTC. The V and J genes are TRBV30 and TRBJ2-7; D might be TRBD1 (5 bases). The germline CDR1 and CDR2 sequences are GTSNPN and SVGIG (reference sequence). The CDR3 is 14 residues long. V lost 0 bases and J 2 bases, leaving 11 bases between the germline ends.

The table lists this clone with a few counts. The chain is built from TRBV6-2 or TRBV6-3 and TRBJ1-2; possible D gene TRBD1, 6 bases. Germline lookup yields CDR1 MNHEY and CDR2 SVGEGT. This CDR3 contains 16 residues. Trimming pared 7 bases from V and 5 bases from J, leaving 23 bases between. CDR3 sequence reads: CASTPRGSRYVYGYTF. DNA of the CDR3: TGTGCCAGCACCCCAAGGGGGTCGCGCTACGTGTATGGCTACACCTTC.

This clone came up a few times. The chain employs TRBV6-6 and TRBJ2-7; TRBD2 matches at 16 bases. Per the germline V gene, CDR1 is MNHNY and CDR2 is SVGAGI (reference sequence). With V trimmed by 8 bases and J by 7 bases, 5 bases remained unmatched. The CDR3 covers 14 residues. The CDR3 nucleotides are TGTGCCAGCGATAGGGGACTAGCGGGGGGGGAGCAGTACTTC. Translating it yields CASDRGLAGGEQYF.

This chain joins TRBV7-9 and TRBJ2-5; TRBD2 agrees at 10 bases. The CDR3 is 14 residues long. V trimming: 7 bases; J trimming: 3 bases; junction bases outside the gene matches: 5. The germline V gene has CDR1 SEHNR and CDR2 FQNEAQ (reference sequence). DNA of the CDR3: TGTGCCAGCAAAGAGCTAGCGGGGGAAGAGACCCAGTACTTC. The encoded protein is CASKELAGEETQYF.

The chain joins TRBV20-1 to TRBJ2-5; no definite D call. The CDR3 covers 11 residues. The V end lost 3 bases, the J end lost 3 bases, and 5 bases lay between the germline ends. Germline loops: CDR1 DFQATT, CDR2 SNEGSKA (reference sequence). CDR3 nucleotide sequence: TGCAGTGCTAGCCACAAAGAGACCCAGTACTTC. It codes for CSASHKETQYF.

Only a few counts were recorded for this clone. The J gene is TRBJ2-7, the V gene TRBV9; perhaps TRBD2 as D (5 bases). Trimming took 2 bases from V and 7 from J, leaving 13 bases between them. Germline assignment: CDR1 SGDLS and CDR2 YYNGEE. The CDR3 extends over 13 amino acids. CDR3 amino acids: CASSVTGMGEQYF. The CDR3 nucleotides are TGTGCCAGCAGCGTCACGGGGATGGGAGAGCAGTACTTC.

The chain uses TRBV2 and TRBJ1-4, with no clear D. Germline-derived CDR1 and CDR2 are SNHLY and FYNNEI. V was cut by 3 bases and J by 7 bases, with 12 bases left in between. The CDR3 has 14 residues. DNA of the CDR3: TGTGCCAGCAGTGAGGGCAGGCCCGGTGAAAAACTGTTTTTT. It yields the protein CASSEGRPGEKLFF.

This chain uses TRBV7-2 with TRBJ2-2, with D possibly TRBD2 on 6 matching bases. CDR3 size: 15 residues. CDR1 SGHTA and CDR2 FQGNSA come from the germline V gene. V was cut by 2 bases and J by 4 bases, with 11 bases left in between. CDR3 region: CASSLRLGSTGELFF. Written as DNA, the CDR3 is TGTGCCAGCAGCTTAAGACTAGGCTCCACCGGGGAGCTGTTTTTT.

J is TRBJ2-3 and V is TRBV19, with 8 positions matching TRBD2. The CDR3 totals 16 residues. Germline V CDR1 and CDR2: LNHDA, SQIVND (reference sequence). V lost 0 bases to trimming and J lost 9 bases; unmatched junction nucleotides: 11. As DNA, the CDR3 is TGTGCCAGTAGTATAGATCGAACCATAGCGGGGCGCACGCAGTATTTT. As protein: CASSIDRTIAGRTQYF. The variable domain in full, with the rest retrieved from reference TRBV19 and TRBJ2-3, is DGGITQSPKYLFRKEGQNVTLSCEQNLNHDAMYWYRQDPGQGLRLIYYSQIVNDFQKGDIAEGYSVSREKKESFPLTVTSAQKNPTAFYLCASSIDRTIAGRTQYFGPGTRLTVL.

The V gene is TRBV28, the J gene TRBJ1-2, with D hard to call. V was trimmed by 6 bases and J by 6 bases, leaving 14 bases between them. This CDR3 is built from 13 residues. Germline lookup yields CDR1 MDHEN and CDR2 SYDVKM. The chain's CDR3 is CASSPHIKNGYTF. CDR3 bases: TGTGCCAGCAGCCCTCACATTAAGAATGGCTACACCTTC.

V is TRBV5-6 and J is TRBJ2-5; 7 nucleotides line up with TRBD1. This CDR3 is built from 14 residues. Germline V gives CDR1 SGHDT, CDR2 YYEEEE. V was pared by 4 bases and J by 5 bases, with 8 bases of the junction left unmatched. The CDR3 loop is CASSLGQRGETQYF. The CDR3 DNA reads as TGTGCCAGCAGCCTGGGACAGAGGGGGGAGACCCAGTACTTC.

This sequence joins TRBV3-1 (or the pseudogene TRBV3-2) and TRBJ2-3, with 9 bases matching TRBD2. Looked up from germline, CDR1 is LGHDT and CDR2 is YNNKEL (reference sequence). Trimming at V came to 4 bases and at J to 5 bases, leaving 4 bases not matched to a gene. This CDR3 has 14 residues. In nucleotides, the CDR3 is TGTGCCAGCAGCCCTAGCGGGGTGGGAGATACGCAGTATTTT. The encoded protein is CASSPSGVGDTQYF.

The gene calls are TRBV4-1 and TRBJ2-7; tentatively, D is TRBD1 (6 bases). CDR3 length: 13 amino acids. Germline values: CDR1 MGHRA, CDR2 YSYEKL. V lost 4 bases, J lost 6 bases, and 13 bases lay in between. For the CDR3, the DNA is TGCGCCAGCAGCCCCAGGGGCCTTTTCGAGCAGTACTTC. As protein: CASSPRGLFEQYF.

The CDR3 DNA is TGTGCCAGCACCCTCCGACAAGACGAGCCCCAGCATTTT. This codes for CASTLRQDEPQHF. The V gene is TRBV28, the J gene TRBJ1-5; D uncertain. This CDR3 is 13 amino acids long. Deletions cut 7 bases from V and 8 bases from J, with 15 bases between. Germline V CDR1 and CDR2: MDHEN, SYDVKM.

The chain combines TRBV5-1 with TRBJ2-2; 7 positions agree with TRBD2. CDR1 is SGHRS and CDR2 is YFSETQ in the germline V gene. This CDR3 comprises 16 residues. V lost 0 bases to trimming and J lost 4 bases; unmatched junction nucleotides: 6. CDR3 coding DNA: TGCGCCAGCAGCTTGGCCGCTAGCGGAGGCACCGGGGAGCTGTTTTTT. Translation gives CASSLAASGGTGELFF.

V usage is TRBV10-1 and J usage is TRBJ2-1, with TRBD1 matching over 9 bases. Germline CDR1 reads WNHNN; CDR2 reads SYGVQD (reference sequence). V dropped 3 bases and J dropped 8; count of bases not matched to a gene: 8. This CDR3 contains 15 residues. CDR3 coding DNA: TGCGCCAGCAGTGACTTGGGGACAGGGAGGGATGAGCAGTTCTTC. It yields the protein CASSDLGTGRDEQFF.

The CDR3, as DNA: TGTGCCAGCAGCGCGGCCGGCGGTCTCAACGAGCAGTACTTC. It translates to CASSAAGGLNEQYF. V is TRBV3-1 (or the pseudogene TRBV3-2) and J is TRBJ2-7; D call uncertain. This CDR3 comprises 14 residues. The germline CDR1 and CDR2 sequences are LGHDT and YNNKEL (reference sequence). Trimming stripped 5 bases from V and 5 bases from J, with 16 bases between.

As concerns this clone: Other DNA sequences in the sample encode the same CDR3. V usage is TRBV19 and J usage is TRBJ1-5; D call uncertain. This CDR3 has 16 amino acids. V shed 1 base and J shed 7 bases, with 17 bases lying between them. Germline-derived CDR1 and CDR2 are LNHDA and SQIVND (reference sequence). The CDR3 is CASSIGLGGRGQPQHF. CDR3 bases: TGTGCCAGTAGTATAGGGTTAGGAGGTCGTGGACAGCCCCAGCATTTT.

The rearrangement joins TRBV5-4 to TRBJ1-1; 8 bases map to TRBD1. The V and J ends lost 0 bases and 6 bases, in that order; junction bases with no gene match: 7. The CDR3 consists of 15 residues. Germline CDR1 SGHNT, CDR2 YYREEE (reference sequence). The CDR3 DNA sequence: TGTGCCAGCAGCTTGGGGACAGGGTATATTTCTGAAGCTTTCTTT. Amino acid sequence: CASSLGTGYISEAFF.

The CDR3 DNA is TGTGCCAGCAGCTTACAGGCGGGGGGACACAATGAGCAGTTCTTC. Amino acids: CASSLQAGGHNEQFF. The chain employs TRBV7-2 and TRBJ2-7; the match to TRBD2 covers 8 bases. The DNA matches TRBJ2-1 better at its end, which makes the J call doubtful. The germline gives CDR1 SGHTA, CDR2 FQGNSA. This CDR3 spans 15 amino acids.

V gene TRBV30 combines with J gene TRBJ1-2; a possible D gene is TRBD1 (6 bases). V lost 5 bases, J lost 8 bases, and 18 bases lay in between. CDR1 is GTSNPN and CDR2 is SVGIG in the germline V gene (reference sequence). The CDR3 contains 13 residues. CDR3 coding DNA: TGTGCCTGGTCTACCCAGGGGTTTTTGGGCTACACCTTC. Amino acid sequence: CAWSTQGFLGYTF. The entire variable domain, with the rest obtained from reference TRBV30 and TRBJ1-2, is as follows: SQTIHQWPATLVQPVGSPLSLECTVEGTSNPNLYWYRQAAGRGLQLLFYSVGIGQISSEVPQNLSASRPQDRQFILSSKKLLLSDSGFYLCAWSTQGFLGYTFGSGTRLTVV.

This clone was seen just once. This chain connects TRBV6-6 to TRBJ2-1; 7 nucleotides agree with TRBD1. Per the germline V gene, CDR1 is MNHNY and CDR2 is SVGAGI (reference sequence). CDR3 length: 16 amino acids. Trimming at V came to 0 bases and at J to 0 bases, leaving 2 bases not matched to a gene. The CDR3 DNA sequence: TGTGCCAGCAGTTACTCGGGGGACAGCTCCTACAATGAGCAGTTCTTC. Amino acids: CASSYSGDSSYNEQFF.

The chain recombines TRBV14 with TRBJ1-5; D not resolved. Germline CDR1 is SGHDN and CDR2 is FVKESK. Trimming pared 1 base from V and 1 base from J, leaving 5 bases between. This CDR3 contains 14 residues. CDR3 region: CASSQVLSNQPQHF. Written as DNA, the CDR3 is TGTGCCAGCAGCCAAGTTTTAAGCAATCAGCCCCAGCATTTT.

The chain carries TRBV7-3 and TRBJ1-1; 7 nucleotides line up with TRBD1. CDR3 length equals 13 residues. Germline trimming cut 5 bases from V and 4 bases from J; bases unmatched to any gene: 4. CDR1 and CDR2 from the germline V gene are SGHTA and FQGTGA. The CDR3 here is CASSTHRGTEAFF. The CDR3 DNA reads TGTGCCAGCAGCACCCACAGGGGCACTGAAGCTTTCTTT.

The rearrangement joins TRBV2 to TRBJ2-1, with D tentatively TRBD2 (7 bases). The CDR3 sequence is 15 residues long. Germline CDR1 and CDR2: SNHLY and FYNNEI. Trimming left V 2 bases short and J 9 bases short, with 17 bases between. The CDR3 sequence is CASSEREIRGAEQFF. The CDR3 DNA reads as TGTGCCAGCAGTGAACGGGAAATTCGGGGGGCTGAGCAGTTCTTC.

The chain joins TRBV2 to TRBJ2-1; possible D gene TRBD2, 5 bases. This CDR3 contains 13 residues. Germline CDR1 SNHLY, CDR2 FYNNEI. The V and J ends lost 7 bases and 7 bases respectively, with 14 bases between them. CDR3 nucleotide sequence: TGTGCCAGCACGAGCTGGACGGGGAATGAGCAGTTCTTC. This codes for CASTSWTGNEQFF.